This note documents a single T cell receptor (beta chain) sequence. The data stem from a study of identical twins. TCRdb reprocessed the 5' RACE reads via MiXCR and lists one record per CDR3 protein. The sample records about 240,000 distinct CDR3 sequences, 12% being singletons. Per germline, CDR1 DFQATT and CDR2 SNEGSKA (reference sequence). The CDR3 sequence is 15 residues long. Trimming shortened V by 3 bases and J by 4 bases, and 16 bases separated the two germline ends. These data also formed part of another study, on yellow fever vaccine responses in identical twins.

This sequence was found in a woman younger than 35 in good health. Sequencing was done on a sample of memory (CD45RO+) T cells sorted from blood. This chain connects TRBV20-1 to TRBJ2-1; D possibly uses TRBD1 or TRBD2 (5 bases each). The CDR3 spells CSARGDSLGYNEQFF. For the CDR3, the DNA is TGCAGTGCTAGGGGGGATTCCCTTGGATACAATGAGCAGTTCTTC.